What follows describes a single T cell receptor beta chain. These data originate in a study of T-cell reconstitution after alpha-beta-depleted transplantation in children. Per the germline V gene, CDR1 is SGHAT and CDR2 is FQNNGV. Trimming shortened V by 5 bases and J by 2 bases, and 10 bases separated the two germline ends. The CDR3 extends over 14 amino acids. The library targeted TCRbeta and was prepared with unique molecular identifiers. TCRdb redid the calling of the PCR reads with MiXCR, one entry per CDR3 protein. The table includes some 200,000 distinct CDR3 sequences, more than 12% detected once.

The V and J genes are TRBV11-2 and TRBJ1-3; D is unresolved. This TCR derives from a human donor who donated a stem cell graft to a child with acute lymphoblastic leukemia. The specimen comprised PBMCs from the stem cell graft donor, sampled from the stem cell graft. The DNA of the CDR3 is TGTGCCAGCAGCGGAGGGATCCCTGGAAACACCATATATTTT. Amino acid sequence: CASSGGIPGNTIYF. The full variable domain, its missing parts supplied by reference TRBV11-2 and TRBJ1-3, is EAGVAQSPRYKIIEKRQSVAFWCNPISGHATLYWYQQILGQGPKLLIQFQNNGVVDDSQLPKDRFSAERLKGVDSTLKIQPAKLEDSAVYLCASSGGIPGNTIYFGEGSWLTVV.